Below are 18 T cell receptor beta chains sequenced from a single sample in a study of CD8 T cells in ankylosing spondylitis. Study results and limitations: Characteristic, it appeared, of ankylosing spondylitis blood was a TCR beta motif of roughly eight highly homologous variants.

The antigens for these receptors are not known. MiXCR, run by TCRdb on the 5' RACE reads, gives a single entry per CDR3 protein. The table lists around 490,000 distinct CDR3 sequences, under 5.5% of them singletons. Specimen: blood, either unsorted or a sorted T cell fraction (not recorded which). The receptors derive from a male donor with ankylosing spondylitis.

This clonotype has ten or more counts. This chain joins TRBV12-3 or TRBV12-4 and TRBJ2-1; D tentatively fits TRBD1 or TRBD2 (5 bases each). The CDR3 spans 14 residues. V dropped 8 bases and J dropped 2 bases, with 13 bases sitting between them. In DNA, the CDR3 is TGTGCCAGCGAGAGACGGGGCCCCTACAATGAGCAGTTCTTC. Translating it yields CASERRGPYNEQFF.

In this sample, this clonotype turned up many times. The DNA for the CDR3 is TGTGCCACCAGCAGAGGTTTAAGCTCCTACGAGCAGTACTTC. Protein product: CATSRGLSSYEQYF. The gene calls are TRBV15 and TRBJ2-7; D is unresolved. Germline values: CDR1 LNHNV, CDR2 YYDKDF (reference sequence). The V and J ends lost 1 base and 0 bases respectively, with 7 bases between them. This CDR3 comprises 14 residues.

This clonotype was detected many times. This chain joins TRBV12-3 or TRBV12-4 and TRBJ1-2; D ambiguous. V was pared by 3 bases and J by 7 bases, with 9 bases between. This CDR3 contains 12 residues. CDR3 loop: CASSFVGVGYTF. CDR3 sequence (DNA): TGTGCCAGCAGTTTCGTCGGGGTTGGCTACACCTTC.

This clonotype occurred many times. The chain's CDR3 is CSALGQGAGDTQYF. The CDR3 DNA reads as TGCAGTGCTTTGGGACAGGGGGCAGGAGATACGCAGTATTTT. The chain links TRBV20-1 to TRBJ2-3, with 12 bases lining up with TRBD1. V trimming: 5 bases; J trimming: 5 bases; junction bases outside the gene matches: 5. The CDR3 sequence is 14 residues long. Germline CDR1 and CDR2: DFQATT and SNEGSKA (reference sequence).

Ten or more counts support this clonotype. The V and J genes are TRBV11-2 and TRBJ1-1; D is perhaps TRBD1 (6 bases). With 1 base removed from V and 6 bases from J, the gap between germline ends came to 12 bases. This CDR3 is 14 amino acids long. Germline V gene data show CDR1 as SGHAT and CDR2 as FQNNGV. The CDR3 DNA follows: TGTGCCAGCAGCTTAGTCAGGGGTGTCGCTGAAGCTTTCTTT. Translating it yields CASSLVRGVAEAFF.

This clonotype has a count of ten or more. The V call is TRBV5-1, the J call TRBJ1-4; 7 bases are a match to TRBD1. V gave up 0 bases and J gave up 4 bases; unmatched junction bases: 6. Germline V CDR1 and CDR2: SGHRS, YFSETQ. The CDR3 has 16 amino acids. The CDR3 DNA reads as TGCGCCAGCAGCTTGGCCGGGACAGAACGTAATGAAAAACTGTTTTTT. Translated, it gives CASSLAGTERNEKLFF.

This clonotype appeared many times. This chain joins TRBV7-9 and TRBJ2-6; D is possibly TRBD1 or TRBD2 (5 bases each). Germline V gene lookup returns CDR1 SEHNR and CDR2 FQNEAQ (reference sequence). Trimming took 3 bases from V and 0 from J, leaving 12 bases between them. The CDR3 is 17 amino acids. The CDR3 is CASSLAGGGSGANVLTF. The CDR3 bases are TGTGCCAGCAGCTTGGCGGGTGGGGGCTCTGGGGCCAACGTCCTGACTTTC.

This clonotype was recorded at least ten times. This chain uses TRBV27 with TRBJ1-6; D gene ambiguous. This CDR3 comprises 15 residues. Between the trimmed V and J ends, which lost 3 bases and 16 bases, there was a span of 22 bases. The germline CDR1 and CDR2 sequences are MNHEY and SMNVEV (reference sequence). The CDR3 region is CASSFRAGLKGALHF. The CDR3 DNA reads as TGTGCCAGCAGTTTTCGAGCCGGGCTGAAAGGAGCTCTCCACTTT.

This clonotype was seen a few times. The V and J genes are TRBV7-2 and TRBJ2-1, with TRBD2 matching 7 bases. This CDR3 spans 15 amino acids. Trimming removed 5 bases from V and 2 bases from J; junction bases left unmatched: 6. Germline V gives CDR1 SGHTA, CDR2 FQGNSA. The CDR3 loop reads CASSAGLGPYNEQFF. The CDR3 coding sequence is TGTGCCAGCAGCGCAGGACTAGGACCCTACAATGAGCAGTTCTTC.

This clonotype came up many times. The rearrangement links TRBV12-3 or TRBV12-4 to TRBJ2-3; D ambiguous. Deletions cut 3 bases from V and 11 bases from J, with 12 bases between. This CDR3 region has 12 residues. The CDR3 nucleotides read TGTGCCAGCAGTTTCCTGGGTAGGATGCAGTATTTT. Residues: CASSFLGRMQYF.

This clonotype was counted ten times or more. The chain carries TRBV6-5 and TRBJ2-3; D is possibly TRBD1 or TRBD2 (6 bases each). The CDR3 spans 17 residues. CDR1 is MNHEY, CDR2 SVGAGI, per germline. The germline V and J ends were trimmed by 1 base and 0 bases, with 14 bases remaining between them. The DNA for the CDR3 is TGTGCCAGCAGTTACTGGGGGGCTAGGACTAGCACAGATACGCAGTATTTT. The encoded protein is CASSYWGARTSTDTQYF.

This clonotype was counted at least ten times. V is TRBV11-1 and J is TRBJ2-1, with 9 bases matching TRBD2. CDR1 and CDR2 from the germline V gene are SGHAT and FQDESV (reference sequence). Germline trimming cut 5 bases from V and 2 bases from J; bases unmatched to any gene: 16. The CDR3 contains 19 residues. This CDR3 reads CASSALAGVERFAYNEQFF. The CDR3 DNA reads TGTGCCAGCAGCGCGTTAGCGGGAGTGGAGAGATTCGCCTACAATGAGCAGTTCTTC. Variable domain in full (rest from reference TRBV11-1 and TRBJ2-1): EAEVAQSPRYKITEKSQAVAFWCDPISGHATLYWYRQILGQGPELLVQFQDESVVDDSQLPKDRFSAERLKGVDSTLKIQPAELGDSAMYLCASSALAGVERFAYNEQFFGPGTRLTVL.

This clonotype was counted many times. This chain joins TRBV27 and TRBJ2-3; D unresolved. V was pared by 3 bases and J by 0 bases, with 7 bases between. Germline-derived CDR1 and CDR2 are MNHEY and SMNVEV (reference sequence). This CDR3 spans 14 amino acids. CDR3 sequence reads: CASSFRLSTDTQYF. The DNA of the CDR3 is TGTGCCAGCAGTTTTCGACTTAGCACAGATACGCAGTATTTT.

This chain links TRBV7-2 with TRBJ2-7, with D perhaps TRBD1 (6 bases). There are 14 residues in the CDR3. Germline V gene sequence: CDR1 SGHTA, CDR2 FQGNSA. V was shortened by 3 bases and J by 0 bases, with 9 bases between the two germline ends. CDR3 loop: CASSLKTGSYEQYF. CDR3 bases: TGTGCCAGCAGCTTGAAGACAGGCTCCTACGAGCAGTACTTC.

Ten or more counts support this clonotype. V gene TRBV20-1 combines with J gene TRBJ1-4, with 7 bases aligning to TRBD1. The CDR3 has 15 residues. Per germline, CDR1 DFQATT and CDR2 SNEGSKA (reference sequence). V lost 3 bases, J lost 8 bases, and 12 bases stayed unmatched. As DNA, the CDR3 is TGCAGTGCTAGGACCCCCGGGACAGTCTTAGAAAAACTGTTTTTT. Translation: CSARTPGTVLEKLFF.

This clonotype was seen repeatedly, ten times or more. The V gene is TRBV10-3, the J gene TRBJ2-7, with D unresolved. Germline V gene sequence: CDR1 ENHRY, CDR2 SYGVKD. Trimming left V 0 bases short and J 6 bases short, with 6 bases between. This CDR3 is built from 12 residues. This chain's CDR3 is CAISESRSEQYF. The CDR3 bases are TGTGCCATCAGTGAGTCTAGATCCGAGCAGTACTTC.

Many counts were recorded for this clonotype. This CDR3 reads CASSLGQDISTDTQYF. The CDR3 nucleotides read TGTGCCAGCAGCTTAGGGCAGGACATAAGCACAGATACGCAGTATTTT. J is TRBJ2-3 and V is TRBV11-2; the D gene is possibly TRBD1 (5 bases). Germline-derived CDR1 and CDR2 are SGHAT and FQNNGV. Trimming took off 1 base at V and 0 bases at J, with 11 bases between the two ends. The CDR3 is 16 residues long. Full variable domain (rest looked up from reference TRBV11-2 and TRBJ2-3): EAGVAQSPRYKIIEKRQSVAFWCNPISGHATLYWYQQILGQGPKLLIQFQNNGVVDDSQLPKDRFSAERLKGVDSTLKIQPAKLEDSAVYLCASSLGQDISTDTQYFGPGTRLTVL.

This clonotype appeared many times. The chain links TRBV20-1 to TRBJ1-2, with D perhaps matching TRBD1 (6 bases). Trimming took 2 bases from V and 8 from J, leaving 9 bases between them. Germline CDR1 DFQATT, CDR2 SNEGSKA (reference sequence). The length of the CDR3 is 11 residues. The chain's CDR3 is CSARTGRGYTF. The DNA for the CDR3 is TGCAGTGCTAGAACAGGGCGGGGCTACACCTTC.